A selection of T cell receptor beta chains follows, all from one sample in a study of blood T cell repertoires in COVID-19. TCRdb's copy holds only in-frame clones and misses some; the assay was immunoSEQ multiplex PCR. This table has roughly 290,000 clones, roughly 89% appearing once. The sequencing input was peripheral blood. The receptors shown here come from a young man with acute or convalescent COVID-19. The CDR3 runs from the conserved cysteine through the conserved F or W. Fields, in order: V gene, J gene, clone size, D gene, CDR3 DNA, CDR3 protein. D genes are given only for firm matches. Rows give clone size only sometimes, using once, few, many, or a class for an expanded clone.

>TRBV18|TRBJ2-3|.|TRBD2
TGTGCCAGCTCACCACAAGTGATTGGCGGGAGGGCTAGTTCAGATACGCAGTATTTT
CASSPQVIGGRASSDTQYF
>TRBV27|TRBJ1-4|.|.
TGTGCCAGCAGTTTAGACAGGCGTGGAAAACTGTTTTTT
CASSLDRRGKLFF
>TRBV7-3|TRBJ2-5|.|TRBD2
TGTGCCAGCAGCTCATCTCCTAGCGGGAAATACCAAGAGACCCAGTACTTC
CASSSSPSGKYQETQYF
>TRBV18|TRBJ1-5|.|TRBD1
TGTGCCAGCTCACCAAGAGGCACAGGGGGAAATCAGCCCCAGCATTTT
CASSPRGTGGNQPQHF
>TRBV7-9|TRBJ2-3|.|.
TGTGCCAGCAGCTTACGGACGACAGATAACCGAGATACGCAGTATTTT
CASSLRTTDNRDTQYF
>TRBV5-6|TRBJ2-3|.|.
TGTGCCAGCAGCGGGGCCCGTTCTACAGATACGCAGTATTTT
CASSGARSTDTQYF
>TRBV3-1/TRBV3-2|TRBJ1-3|.|TRBD1
TGTGCCAGCAGCCGGACAGGGGAAGGAAACACCATATATTTT
CASSRTGEGNTIYF
>TRBV7-9|TRBJ1-6|.|TRBD1
TGTGCCAGCAGCACAACGGGACAGCCACTCTCACCCCTCCACTTT
CASSTTGQPLSPLHF
>TRBV28|TRBJ2-2|.|.
TGTGCCAGCACCCACCGAGCGTCGAACACCGGGGAGCTGTTTTTT
CASTHRASNTGELFF
>TRBV28|TRBJ1-2|.|TRBD1
TGTGCCAGCAGGTCCGGGACAGGGAACTTAAACTATGGCTACACCTTC
CASRSGTGNLNYGYTF
>TRBV28|TRBJ2-7|.|TRBD1
TGTGCCAGCAGGGAAGCAGGGACAGGGGTCTACGAGCAGTACTTC
CASREAGTGVYEQYF
>TRBV4-1|TRBJ1-6|.|TRBD1
TGCGCCAGCAGCCATGGGACAGGGTCGAGCAATTCACCCCTCCACTTT
CASSHGTGSSNSPLHF
>TRBV19|TRBJ1-2|.|TRBD1
TGTGCCAGTAGTATAGAAGGGGGCGCGAGAGGCTACACCTTC
CASSIEGGARGYTF
>TRBV7-9|TRBJ1-4|.|TRBD1
TGTGCCAGCAGCTTAGCTGGTATTATTGACAGGGGTGGCGAAAAACTGTTTTTT
CASSLAGIIDRGGEKLFF
>TRBV24-1|TRBJ1-1|.|TRBD1
TGTGCCACCAGTGATTTTACAGGGGTGGGCGCTGAAGCTTTCTTT
CATSDFTGVGAEAFF
>TRBV19|TRBJ2-1|.|.
TGTGCCAGTAGTAGGGTTGTTTGGGGGGTAGTGGAGTTCTTC
CASSRVVWGVVEFF
>TRBV5-1|TRBJ2-7|.|.
TGCGCCAGCAGGTCCAGGGGAGAGACCGAGCAGTACTTC
CASRSRGETEQYF
>TRBV21-1|TRBJ1-2|.|.
TGTGCCAGCAGCACCAAGGAGAGGCTAGAGGGCTACACCTTC
CASSTKERLEGYTF
>TRBV2|TRBJ1-1|.|.
TGTGCCAGCTCCCCGACAATCAGGGGAACTGAAGCTTTCTTT
CASSPTIRGTEAFF
>TRBV5-1|TRBJ2-2|.|.
TGCGCCAGCAGCTTGAATCAGGGCCTAGGTGGGTTCGCGAACACCGGGGAGCTGTTTTTT
CASSLNQGLGGFANTGELFF
>TRBV7-9|TRBJ2-2|.|.
TGTGCCAGCAGCTTATTGGAGGGGACCGGGGAGCTGTTTTTT
CASSLLEGTGELFF
>TRBV3-1/TRBV3-2|TRBJ2-5|few|.
TGTGCCAGCAGCCCCGCGGGGCGCCAAGAGACCCAGTACTTC
CASSPAGRQETQYF
>TRBV5-4|TRBJ2-1|.|TRBD2
TGTGCCAGCAGCGTACCGGGACTAGCGGGGTTGTGGGGGCTGGGCAATGAGCAGTTCTTC
CASSVPGLAGLWGLGNEQFF
>TRBV12-3/TRBV12-4|TRBJ1-6|.|.
TGTGCCAGCAGTTTAGACTCCCCCCTCCACTTT
CASSLDSPLHF
>TRBV3-1/TRBV3-2|TRBJ1-1|once|.
TGTGCCAGCAGCCAAGAGGAGGGAAACACTGAAGCTTTCTTT
CASSQEEGNTEAFF
>TRBV4-2|TRBJ2-3|.|TRBD2
TGTGCCACCACTCTAGAGGGGACTAGCGTCACAGATACGCAGTATTTT
CATTLEGTSVTDTQYF
>TRBV5-4|TRBJ2-3|.|.
TGTGCCAGCAGCTTGGCCACTGGCACAGATACGCAGTATTTT
CASSLATGTDTQYF
>TRBV7-8|TRBJ1-1|.|.
TGTGCCAGCAGCTTAGATCGGTACAGGACAACTTCCGGGAACACTGAAGCTTTCTTT
CASSLDRYRTTSGNTEAFF
>TRBV11-2|TRBJ1-4|.|.
TGTGCCAGCAGCTTAGAGGCAGGGTTGGGTGAAAAACTGTTTTTT
CASSLEAGLGEKLFF
>TRBV27|TRBJ1-5|.|.
TGTGCCAGCAGTCGAGGACAAGGCAATCAGCCCCAGCATTTT
CASSRGQGNQPQHF
>TRBV29-1|TRBJ2-1|.|TRBD2
TGCAGCGTTGCAAGGACTAGCGGGAGTGGATATGAGCAGTTCTTC
CSVARTSGSGYEQFF
>TRBV18|TRBJ1-6|.|.
TGTGCCAGCTCACCGACAGGCCAGAATTCACCCCTCCACTTT
CASSPTGQNSPLHF
>TRBV19|TRBJ2-7|.|.
TGTGCCAGTAGTTTCACTAGTAACTCCTACGAGCAGTACTTC
CASSFTSNSYEQYF